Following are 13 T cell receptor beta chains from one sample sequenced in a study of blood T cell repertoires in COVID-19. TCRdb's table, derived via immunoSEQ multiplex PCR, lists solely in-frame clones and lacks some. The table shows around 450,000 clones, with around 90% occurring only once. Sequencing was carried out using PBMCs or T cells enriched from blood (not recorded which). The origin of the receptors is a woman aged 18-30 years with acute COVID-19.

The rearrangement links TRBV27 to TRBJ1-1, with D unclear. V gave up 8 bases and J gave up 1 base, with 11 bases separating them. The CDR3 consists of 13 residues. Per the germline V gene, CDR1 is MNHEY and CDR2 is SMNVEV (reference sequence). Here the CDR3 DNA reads TGTGCCAGCCCAAGGGCGGGGAACACTGAAGCTTTCTTT. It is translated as CASPRAGNTEAFF.

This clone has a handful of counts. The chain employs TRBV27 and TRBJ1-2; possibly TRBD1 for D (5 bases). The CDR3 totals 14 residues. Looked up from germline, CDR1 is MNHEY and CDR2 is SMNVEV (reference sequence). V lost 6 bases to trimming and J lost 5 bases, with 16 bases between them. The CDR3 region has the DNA TGTGCCAGCAGCCCTAACGGGGGTTCGTATGGCTACACCTTC. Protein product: CASSPNGGSYGYTF.

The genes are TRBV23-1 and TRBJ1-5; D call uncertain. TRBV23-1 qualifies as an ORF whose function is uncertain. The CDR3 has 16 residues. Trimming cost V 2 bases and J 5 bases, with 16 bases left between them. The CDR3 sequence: CASSQESGVRDQPQHF. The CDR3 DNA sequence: TGCGCCAGCAGTCAAGAGTCCGGGGTGAGGGATCAGCCCCAGCATTTT.

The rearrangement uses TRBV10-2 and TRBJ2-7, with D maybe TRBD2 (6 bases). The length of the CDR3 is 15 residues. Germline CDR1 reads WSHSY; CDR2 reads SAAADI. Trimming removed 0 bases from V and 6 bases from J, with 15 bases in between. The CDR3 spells CASSESTTRRGEQYF. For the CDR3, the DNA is TGCGCCAGCAGTGAGTCCACGACTAGGAGAGGCGAGCAGTACTTC.

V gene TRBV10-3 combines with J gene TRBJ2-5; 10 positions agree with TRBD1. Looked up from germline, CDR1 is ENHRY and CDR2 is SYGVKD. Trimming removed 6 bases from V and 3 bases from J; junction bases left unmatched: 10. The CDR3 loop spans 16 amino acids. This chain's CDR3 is CAISSPGTGVKETQYF. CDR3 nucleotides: TGTGCCATCAGCTCCCCCGGGACAGGGGTTAAAGAGACCCAGTACTTC.

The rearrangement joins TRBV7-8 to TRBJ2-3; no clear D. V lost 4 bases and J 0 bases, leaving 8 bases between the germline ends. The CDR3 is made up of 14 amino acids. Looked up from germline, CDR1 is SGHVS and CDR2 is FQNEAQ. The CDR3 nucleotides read TGTGCCAGCAGCTACAGTGGTAGCACAGATACGCAGTATTTT. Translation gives CASSYSGSTDTQYF.

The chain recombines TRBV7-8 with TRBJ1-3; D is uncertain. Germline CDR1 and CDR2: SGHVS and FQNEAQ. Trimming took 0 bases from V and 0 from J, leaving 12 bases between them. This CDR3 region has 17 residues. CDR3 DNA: TGTGCCAGCAGCTTAGCGCATCTTTCGGGCTCTGGAAACACCATATATTTT. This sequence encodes CASSLAHLSGSGNTIYF.

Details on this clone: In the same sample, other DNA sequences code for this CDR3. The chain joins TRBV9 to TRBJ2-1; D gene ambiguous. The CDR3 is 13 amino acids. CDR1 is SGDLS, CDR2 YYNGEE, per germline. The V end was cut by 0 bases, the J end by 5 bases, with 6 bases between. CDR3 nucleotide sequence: TGTGCCAGCAGCGTAGGACTTAACAATGAGCAGTTCTTC. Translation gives CASSVGLNNEQFF. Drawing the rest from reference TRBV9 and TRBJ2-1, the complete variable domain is DSGVTQTPKHLITATGQRVTLRCSPRSGDLSVYWYQQSLDQGLQFLIQYYNGEERAKGNILERFSAQQFPDLHSELNLSSLELGDSALYFCASSVGLNNEQFFGPGTRLTVL.

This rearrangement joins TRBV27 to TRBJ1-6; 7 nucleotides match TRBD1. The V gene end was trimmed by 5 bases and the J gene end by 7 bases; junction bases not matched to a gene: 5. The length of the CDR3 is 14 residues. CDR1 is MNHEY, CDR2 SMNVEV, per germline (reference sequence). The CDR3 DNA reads TGTGCCAGCAGTGTCACAGGGGAAAATTCACCCCTCCACTTT. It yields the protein CASSVTGENSPLHF.

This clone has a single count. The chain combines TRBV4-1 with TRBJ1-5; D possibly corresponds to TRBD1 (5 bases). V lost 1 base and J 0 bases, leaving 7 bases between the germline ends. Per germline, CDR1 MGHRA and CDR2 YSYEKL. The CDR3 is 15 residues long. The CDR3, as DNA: TGCGCCAGCAGCCAAGGTGACAGTAGCAATCAGCCCCAGCATTTT. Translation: CASSQGDSSNQPQHF.

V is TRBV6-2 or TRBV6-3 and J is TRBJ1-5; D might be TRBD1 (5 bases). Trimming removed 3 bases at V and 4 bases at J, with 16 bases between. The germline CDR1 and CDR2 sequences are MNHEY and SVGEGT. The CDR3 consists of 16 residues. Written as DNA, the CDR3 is TGTGCCAGCAGTTATTCCCCGACAGAACTTAATCAGCCCCAGCATTTT. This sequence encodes CASSYSPTELNQPQHF.

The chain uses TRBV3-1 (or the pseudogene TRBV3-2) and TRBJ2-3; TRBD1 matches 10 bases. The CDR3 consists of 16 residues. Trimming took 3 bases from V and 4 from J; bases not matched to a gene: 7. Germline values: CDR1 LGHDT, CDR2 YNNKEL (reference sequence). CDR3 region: CASSQAGQGIADTQYF. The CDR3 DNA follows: TGTGCCAGCAGCCAGGCGGGACAGGGGATCGCAGATACGCAGTATTTT.

CDR3 amino acids: CASSSLAASGSRYEQYF. CDR3 DNA sequence: TGTGCCAGCAGCTCTCTGGCGGCGAGCGGGAGCCGTTACGAGCAGTACTTC. This chain links TRBV11-2 with TRBJ2-7; 8 nucleotides match TRBD2. The V segment lost 4 bases and the J segment 4 bases; nucleotides outside the gene matches: 15. Per the germline V gene, CDR1 is SGHAT and CDR2 is FQNNGV. This CDR3 spans 17 amino acids.